The source of this T cell receptor (beta chain) is a study of cytomegalovirus exposure and HLA in healthy donors. The length of the CDR3 is 17 residues. CDR1 and CDR2 from the germline V gene are ENHRY and SYGVKD. The junction had 8 bases not matched to a gene; V was cut back by 1 base and J by 2 bases. The PCR employed 60 Vbeta primers together with 13 Jbeta primers. The protocol was immunoSEQ multiplex PCR, while the TCRdb copy is restricted to in-frame clones and leaves out a portion. This table has about 120,000 clones, about 75% appearing once. This sequence was found in a man aged 60 to 69 in good health and CMV-seropositive. V is TRBV10-3 and J is TRBJ2-3; 8 bases match TRBD2. Input material: PBMCs. CDR3 in amino acids: CAISEYDSGAYTDTQYF. In DNA form, the CDR3 reads TGTGCCATCAGTGAGTATGATAGCGGGGCTTACACAGATACGCAGTATTTT.